One sample yielded the 18 T cell receptor beta chains listed below, sequenced in a study of blood T cell repertoires in COVID-19. TCRdb's table, derived via immunoSEQ multiplex PCR, lists solely in-frame clones and lacks some. The sample lists roughly 200,000 clones; around 80% were seen once. The specimen was peripheral blood. The source is a woman older than 75 with active or convalescent COVID-19.

This chain connects TRBV6-5 to TRBJ1-4; D not certain. The CDR3 contains 13 residues. Deletions cut 0 bases from V and 7 bases from J, with 6 bases between. Germline V gene lookup returns CDR1 MNHEY and CDR2 SVGAGI. The CDR3 reads CASSYSGVEKLFF. DNA for the CDR3: TGTGCCAGCAGTTACTCGGGAGTTGAAAAACTGTTTTTT.

In its sample, this clone was seen once. J is TRBJ1-3 and V is TRBV5-6; D ambiguous. The CDR3 extends over 14 amino acids. Between the trimmed V and J ends, which lost 0 bases and 0 bases, there was a span of 4 bases. The germline CDR1 and CDR2 sequences are SGHDT and YYEEEE. The CDR3 DNA reads TGTGCCAGCAGCTTGGGCAGCTCTGGAAACACCATATATTTT. As protein: CASSLGSSGNTIYF.

This chain links TRBV4-2 with TRBJ1-2, with D perhaps matching TRBD1 (6 bases). V was clipped by 1 base and J by 0 bases, with 15 bases between them. Germline CDR1 and CDR2: LGHNA and YNFKEQ. This CDR3 has 17 residues. The chain's CDR3 is CASSQGPPRTANYGYTF. The CDR3 coding sequence is TGTGCCAGCAGCCAAGGCCCCCCCAGGACAGCTAACTATGGCTACACCTTC.

This rearrangement joins TRBV9 to TRBJ2-2; D is undetermined. CDR1 and CDR2 (germline): SGDLS, YYNGEE. The V end was cut by 3 bases, the J end by 7 bases, with 13 bases between. This CDR3 has 14 residues. CDR3 sequence reads: CASSGQVEIGELFF. CDR3 in DNA: TGTGCCAGCAGCGGACAAGTCGAGATCGGGGAGCTGTTTTTT.

This chain links TRBV10-3 with TRBJ2-2; TRBD1 aligns across 9 bases. Germline CDR1 ENHRY, CDR2 SYGVKD. The J segment lost 4 bases and the V segment lost 2 bases, leaving 5 bases of the junction unmatched. This CDR3 region has 16 residues. CDR3 residues: CAISETGTGTTGELFF. CDR3 nucleotide sequence: TGTGCCATCAGTGAGACCGGGACAGGGACCACCGGGGAGCTGTTTTTT.

V and J are TRBV6-2 or TRBV6-3 and TRBJ2-7; 10 nucleotides align to TRBD1. Per germline, CDR1 MNHEY and CDR2 SVGEGT. Losses at the gene ends were 5 bases for V and 1 base for J; bases not matched to a gene: 8. The length of the CDR3 is 16 residues. For the CDR3, the DNA is TGTGCCAGCAGTCCGCGACAGGGGGCTTTATCCTACGAGCAGTACTTC. Protein product: CASSPRQGALSYEQYF.

In the case of this clone: Relative to the germline gene, one junction end is altered; a read error may explain this. The J gene is TRBJ2-5, the V gene TRBV18; 10 bases fit TRBD1. The CDR3 is 17 amino acids. From germline, CDR1 is KGHSH and CDR2 LQKENI. The CDR3 nucleotides read TGTGCCAGCTCGCCACCTTCCCGGACAGGGGGTGGTGAGACCCAGTACTTC. Residues: CASSPPSRTGGGETQYF.

The V call is TRBV11-2, the J call TRBJ2-1; maybe TRBD2 (5 bases). Trimming cost V 6 bases and J 2 bases, with 11 bases left between them. CDR1 and CDR2 from the germline V gene are SGHAT and FQNNGV. This CDR3 spans 14 amino acids. The CDR3 sequence is CASRATGAYNEQFF. Here the CDR3 DNA reads TGTGCCAGCAGGGCAACCGGGGCCTACAATGAGCAGTTCTTC.

This chain connects TRBV6-5 to TRBJ1-2; D gene unclear. This CDR3 has 14 amino acids. Germline lookup yields CDR1 MNHEY and CDR2 SVGAGI. V gave up 2 bases and J gave up 6 bases, with 13 bases separating them. CDR3 bases: TGTGCCAGCAGTTACGGGCCAACGGCTCATGGCTACACCTTC. This translates into CASSYGPTAHGYTF.

This clone was seen more than once but under ten times. A read error may account for a junction end that differs from germline. V and J are TRBV7-7 and TRBJ2-5; no clear D. Germline CDR1 reads SSHAT; CDR2 reads FNYEAQ (reference sequence). The CDR3 is 13 amino acids. DNA of the CDR3: TGTGCTAGCAGCTTAACTGCGTTGGAGACCCAGTACTTC. Its translation: CASSLTALETQYF. The full variable domain, with the rest looked up from reference TRBV7-7 and TRBJ2-5, is GAGVSQSPRYKVTKRGQDVTLRCDPISSHATLYWYQQALGQGPEFLTYFNYEAQPDKSGLPSDRFSAERPEGSISTLTIQRTEQRDSAMYRCASSLTALETQYFGPGTRLLVL.

Regarding this clone: The identical CDR3 is also encoded by other nucleotide sequences in the sample. The chain carries TRBV5-1 and TRBJ2-1; unclear D gene. CDR1 SGHRS and CDR2 YFSETQ come from the germline V gene. Trimming pared 0 bases from V and 0 bases from J, leaving 10 bases between. This CDR3 is 16 amino acids long. CDR3 loop: CASSLETETSYNEQFF. The CDR3, as DNA: TGCGCCAGCAGCTTGGAGACGGAGACCTCCTACAATGAGCAGTTCTTC.

The rearrangement links TRBV4-1 to TRBJ2-7, with 7 bases lining up with TRBD2. Germline values: CDR1 MGHRA, CDR2 YSYEKL. Germline trimming cut 0 bases from V and 2 bases from J; bases unmatched to any gene: 7. The CDR3 covers 16 residues. CDR3 protein: CASSQDLTSVTYEQYF. The DNA for the CDR3 is TGCGCCAGCAGCCAAGATTTAACTAGCGTCACCTACGAGCAGTACTTC.

This chain uses TRBV6-2 or TRBV6-3 with TRBJ2-7, with 14 bases aligning to TRBD2. There are 15 residues in the CDR3. Germline CDR1 and CDR2: MNHEY and SVGEGT. The trim removed 2 bases at V and 3 bases at J, leaving 0 bases unmatched. This chain's CDR3 is CASSYGTSGGYEQYF. DNA of the CDR3: TGTGCCAGCAGTTACGGGACTAGCGGGGGCTACGAGCAGTACTTC.

The chain uses TRBV7-6 and TRBJ2-7; D unresolved. This CDR3 contains 11 residues. Per the germline V gene, CDR1 is SGHVS and CDR2 is FNYEAQ. The V end lost 1 base, the J end lost 7 bases, and 5 bases lay between the germline ends. The CDR3 DNA is TGTGCCAGCAGCTTAGACACAGAGCAGTACTTC. Translated, it gives CASSLDTEQYF.

The chain is built from TRBV7-6 and TRBJ1-1; D may be TRBD1 (6 bases). This CDR3 region has 15 residues. The germline V gene encodes CDR1 SGHVS and CDR2 FNYEAQ. V was trimmed by 4 bases and J by 2 bases, leaving 14 bases between them. The chain's CDR3 is CASSSTGYTNTEAFF. In DNA form, the CDR3 reads TGTGCCAGCAGCTCTACAGGGTACACAAACACTGAAGCTTTCTTT.

This chain joins TRBV6-2 or TRBV6-3 and TRBJ1-2; D ambiguous. V shed 4 bases and J shed 5 bases, with 8 bases lying between them. Germline values: CDR1 MNHEY, CDR2 SVGEGT. The CDR3 contains 12 residues. Written as DNA, the CDR3 is TGTGCCAGCAGTTCCCGAGTTTATGGCTACACCTTC. The encoded protein is CASSSRVYGYTF.

The gene calls are TRBV5-4 and TRBJ1-1; TRBD1 agrees at 9 bases. The V and J ends lost 4 bases and 8 bases, in that order; junction bases with no gene match: 6. The germline V gene has CDR1 SGHNT and CDR2 YYREEE (reference sequence). The CDR3 extends over 13 amino acids. CDR3 DNA sequence: TGTGCCAGCAGCCAACAGGGGGCAGAGGAAGCTTTCTTT. This codes for CASSQQGAEEAFF. Full variable domain (outside the CDR3, taken from reference TRBV5-4 and TRBJ1-1): ETGVTQSPTHLIKTRGQQVTLRCSSQSGHNTVSWYQQALGQGPQFIFQYYREEENGRGNFPPRFSGLQFPNYSSELNVNALELDDSALYLCASSQQGAEEAFFGQGTRLTVV.

This rearrangement joins TRBV29-1 to TRBJ1-2; perhaps TRBD1 as D (6 bases). Germline-derived CDR1 and CDR2 are SQVTM and ANQGSEA. Trimming pared 7 bases from V and 0 bases from J, leaving 12 bases between. This CDR3 contains 13 residues. The CDR3 protein is CSAKTGSNYGYTF. DNA of the CDR3: TGCAGCGCTAAGACAGGTTCTAACTATGGCTACACCTTC.